One sample yielded the 26 T cell receptor beta chains listed below, sequenced in a study of blood T cells in healthy people across ages. Using a J-beta primer mix together with a sample-barcoded 5' primer, a second PCR was run for roughly 6 to 12 cycles. TCRdb redid the calling of the 5' RACE reads with MiXCR, one entry per CDR3 protein. Of about 1.7 million distinct CDR3 sequences listed, roughly 27% are singletons. Sequencing input: blood. These receptor sequences come from a woman between 25 and 40 years old in good health.

The sample holds many counts of this clonotype. The chain combines TRBV20-1 with TRBJ2-1; D is unresolved. Trimming left V 3 bases short and J 6 bases short, with 6 bases between. The CDR3 runs to 11 residues. CDR1 and CDR2 (germline): DFQATT, SNEGSKA (reference sequence). The CDR3 sequence: CSASVLNEQFF. CDR3 nucleotide sequence: TGCAGTGCTAGTGTGCTCAATGAGCAGTTCTTC.

The rearrangement links TRBV5-1 to TRBJ1-2, with 10 bases aligning to TRBD1. In germline, CDR1 is SGHRS, CDR2 YFSETQ. The CDR3 totals 13 residues. With V trimmed by 4 bases and J by 10 bases, 7 bases remained unmatched. This CDR3 reads CASSMGQGKPYTF. For the CDR3, the DNA is TGCGCCAGCAGCATGGGACAGGGGAAGCCCTACACCTTC.

This clonotype was detected ten times or more. The chain has TRBV29-1 and TRBJ2-6; tentatively, D is TRBD1 (5 bases). V lost 1 base, J lost 4 bases, and 11 bases lay in between. Germline V gives CDR1 SQVTM, CDR2 ANQGSEA. The CDR3 has 15 amino acids. This CDR3 reads CSVEGGASGANVLTF. The CDR3 DNA follows: TGCAGCGTTGAAGGGGGCGCATCCGGGGCCAACGTCCTGACTTTC.

This clonotype was seen many times. The junction departs from the called germline gene at one end, perhaps through a read error. The chain carries TRBV5-1 and TRBJ2-6, with D maybe TRBD1 (5 bases). Germline loops: CDR1 SGHRS, CDR2 YFSETQ. The CDR3 spans 15 residues. CDR3 sequence (DNA): TGTGCCAGCAGCTTAGGGGCTGCTGGGGCCAACGTCCTGACTTTC. This codes for CASSLGAAGANVLTF.

The rearrangement uses TRBV7-9 and TRBJ1-2; no definite D call. Germline V CDR1 and CDR2: SEHNR, FQNEAQ (reference sequence). With 5 bases removed from V and 2 bases from J, the gap between germline ends came to 12 bases. The length of the CDR3 is 14 residues. In DNA, the CDR3 is TGTGCCAGCAGCAAAAAGGGCCAGAACTATGGCTACACCTTC. Amino acids: CASSKKGQNYGYTF.

The sample holds many counts of this clonotype. The chain combines TRBV6-5 with TRBJ1-1, with 7 bases identical to TRBD1. Trimming took 6 bases from V and 1 from J; bases not matched to a gene: 2. Germline CDR1 and CDR2: MNHEY and SVGAGI. The CDR3 consists of 13 residues. This chain's CDR3 is CASSRTGNTEAFF. The CDR3 nucleotides are TGTGCCAGCAGCCGGACAGGGAACACTGAAGCTTTCTTT.

This clonotype was detected once. The genes are TRBV12-3 or TRBV12-4 and TRBJ1-1; D remains unclear. CDR3 length: 12 residues. Trimming pared 7 bases from V and 4 bases from J, leaving 10 bases between. CDR3 sequence reads: CASNQYGTEAFF. The CDR3 DNA sequence: TGTGCCAGCAACCAATATGGCACTGAAGCTTTCTTT.

In this sample, this clonotype turned up many times. CDR3 DNA: TGTGCCATCATGAGGGAGGTCAATCAGCCCCAGCATTTT. Translation: CAIMREVNQPQHF. V is TRBV10-3 and J is TRBJ1-5; no clear D. V gave up 7 bases and J gave up 3 bases, with 10 bases separating them. The V gene's germline CDR1 is ENHRY and CDR2 SYGVKD. The CDR3 sequence is 13 residues long.

This clonotype was seen a handful of times. The chain joins TRBV27 to TRBJ2-1; D assignment may be TRBD1 or TRBD2 (6 bases each). Trimming removed 3 bases at V and 4 bases at J, with 13 bases between. Germline loops: CDR1 MNHEY, CDR2 SMNVEV (reference sequence). The CDR3 consists of 15 residues. The CDR3 protein is CASSFIRGTYNEQFF. Written as DNA, the CDR3 is TGTGCCAGCAGTTTCATTAGGGGGACTTACAATGAGCAGTTCTTC.

The rearrangement uses TRBV6-5 and TRBJ2-2; 9 positions match TRBD1. The germline V gene has CDR1 MNHEY and CDR2 SVGAGI. V trimming: 6 bases; J trimming: 0 bases; junction bases outside the gene matches: 5. The CDR3 totals 16 residues. In nucleotides, the CDR3 is TGTGCCAGCAGAGTTGACAGGGGGGCGAACACCGGGGAGCTGTTTTTT. As protein: CASRVDRGANTGELFF.

This clonotype was counted ten times or more. V usage is TRBV5-1 and J usage is TRBJ2-1, with D uncertain. The CDR3 totals 13 residues. V shed 0 bases and J shed 2 bases, with 3 bases lying between them. Germline-derived CDR1 and CDR2 are SGHRS and YFSETQ. This chain's CDR3 is CASSLDTYNEQFF. CDR3 coding DNA: TGCGCCAGCAGCTTGGATACCTACAATGAGCAGTTCTTC.

The chain combines TRBV29-1 with TRBJ1-2; the D gene is possibly TRBD1 (5 bases). Trimming pared 4 bases from V and 8 bases from J, leaving 14 bases between. Germline CDR1 is SQVTM and CDR2 is ANQGSEA. The CDR3 is 12 residues long. CDR3 DNA: TGCAGCGTTGTTGGGACCGACATCGGCTACACCTTC. Amino acids: CSVVGTDIGYTF. The full variable domain, in which reference TRBV29-1 and TRBJ1-2 provide the parts outside the CDR3, is SAVISQKPSRDICQRGTSLTIQCQVDSQVTMMFWYRQQPGQSLTLIATANQGSEATYESGFVIDKFPISRPNLTFSTLTVSNMSPEDSSIYLCSVVGTDIGYTFGSGTRLTVV.

This clonotype was seen more than once but under ten times. The chain is built from TRBV9 and TRBJ2-7; D is unresolved. In germline, CDR1 is SGDLS, CDR2 YYNGEE. V gave up 0 bases and J gave up 2 bases, with 15 bases separating them. CDR3 length equals 16 residues. In nucleotides, the CDR3 is TGTGCCAGCAGCGTAGGGCCTCTCGTGGGAACCTACGAGCAGTACTTC. Its translation: CASSVGPLVGTYEQYF.

This clonotype was observed a handful of times. The chain couples TRBV11-2 to TRBJ2-7, with D possibly being TRBD2 (7 bases). Germline CDR1 and CDR2: SGHAT and FQNNGV. The V end lost 4 bases, the J end lost 6 bases, and 22 bases lay between the germline ends. The CDR3 has 16 amino acids. This CDR3 reads CASSWGGSTNSAEQYF. The CDR3 DNA reads TGTGCCAGCAGCTGGGGGGGCAGTACCAACTCGGCCGAGCAGTACTTC.

The chain carries TRBV15 and TRBJ2-2; D remains unclear. Germline assignment: CDR1 LNHNV and CDR2 YYDKDF (reference sequence). The CDR3 consists of 13 residues. As DNA, the CDR3 is TGTGCTACACGCCCTGCGAGGACCGGGGAGCTGTTTTTT. Translated, it gives CATRPARTGELFF.

The chain employs TRBV4-3 and TRBJ1-1, with 8 bases lining up with TRBD1. Germline V gives CDR1 LGHNA, CDR2 YSLEER. CDR3 size: 15 residues. The J segment lost 5 bases and the V segment lost 4 bases, leaving 9 bases of the junction unmatched. CDR3 in DNA: TGCGCCAGCAGCCCAGCTGGACAGGGAATTACTGAAGCTTTCTTT. Protein product: CASSPAGQGITEAFF.

This clonotype showed up just a few times. This chain connects TRBV12-3 or TRBV12-4 to TRBJ2-7; D is ambiguous. The CDR3 loop spans 14 amino acids. V was cut by 5 bases and J by 5 bases, with 16 bases left in between. CDR3 in DNA: TGTGCCAGCAGTCCGAGGACCCAGCCTCACGAGCAGTACTTC. Protein sequence: CASSPRTQPHEQYF.

This clonotype occurred many times. The chain employs TRBV20-1 and TRBJ2-4, with 11 bases matching TRBD2. Germline assignment: CDR1 DFQATT and CDR2 SNEGSKA (reference sequence). The CDR3 has 15 residues. Germline trimming cut 0 bases from V and 7 bases from J; bases unmatched to any gene: 5. CDR3 sequence: CSARDLASGGNIQYF. Here the CDR3 DNA reads TGCAGTGCTAGAGATCTGGCTAGCGGGGGGAACATTCAGTACTTC.

This rearrangement joins TRBV20-1 to TRBJ2-2; 9 bases line up with TRBD1. V was pared by 7 bases and J by 5 bases, with 5 bases of the junction left unmatched. CDR1 is DFQATT and CDR2 is SNEGSKA in the germline V gene (reference sequence). The CDR3 consists of 13 residues. The CDR3 DNA sequence: TGCAGTGTTTGGGACAGGGAGACCGGGGAGCTGTTTTTT. This translates into CSVWDRETGELFF.

This clonotype was seen at least ten times. The chain is built from TRBV7-3 and TRBJ2-7; possibly TRBD1 or TRBD2 for D (5 bases each). CDR1 SGHTA and CDR2 FQGTGA come from the germline V gene. V lost 11 bases and J 4 bases, leaving 18 bases between the germline ends. The CDR3 is 13 residues long. The CDR3 reads CAGQLGTNYEQYF. The DNA of the CDR3 is TGTGCCGGGCAGTTGGGGACCAATTACGAGCAGTACTTC.

J is TRBJ2-7 and V is TRBV2; the D is unclear. The CDR3 is 11 amino acids. Trimming removed 7 bases from V and 2 bases from J, with 6 bases in between. Germline CDR1 and CDR2: SNHLY and FYNNEI. CDR3 bases: TGTGCCAGCATGCTGACCTACGAGCAGTACTTC. Its protein product is CASMLTYEQYF.

This clonotype showed up many times. The chain links TRBV9 to TRBJ2-4; the match to TRBD2 covers 7 bases. The V segment lost 0 bases and the J segment 1 base; nucleotides outside the gene matches: 4. The CDR3 totals 16 residues. Germline loops: CDR1 SGDLS, CDR2 YYNGEE. CDR3 sequence (DNA): TGTGCCAGCAGCGTAGAGCCCGGGGGGGCCAAAAACATTCAGTACTTC. Protein product: CASSVEPGGAKNIQYF.

The sample holds a few counts of this clonotype. The J gene is TRBJ2-1, the V gene TRBV5-1; TRBD2 matches at 10 bases. Germline V gene sequence: CDR1 SGHRS, CDR2 YFSETQ. V gave up 7 bases and J gave up 0 bases; unmatched junction bases: 13. This CDR3 spans 18 amino acids. CDR3 amino acids: CASPRLLAGESSYNEQFF. The CDR3 DNA sequence: TGCGCCAGCCCCCGGCTGCTAGCGGGAGAAAGCTCCTACAATGAGCAGTTCTTC.

This clonotype has more than one count but fewer than ten. V usage is TRBV12-5 and J usage is TRBJ2-3, with 9 bases that match TRBD2. This CDR3 region has 15 residues. The V gene's germline CDR1 is LGHNT and CDR2 FRNRAP. With V trimmed by 3 bases and J by 1 base, 2 bases remained unmatched. Written as DNA, the CDR3 is TGTGCTAGTGGTTTCGTAGCGGGAGGCACAGATACGCAGTATTTT. It codes for CASGFVAGGTDTQYF.

There are many counts of this clonotype. The rearrangement uses TRBV5-1 and TRBJ2-7; a possible D gene is TRBD1 (6 bases). The V gene lost 0 bases and the J gene lost 5 bases, with 6 bases spanning the gap. This CDR3 is 12 amino acids long. In germline, CDR1 is SGHRS, CDR2 YFSETQ. The CDR3 region is CASSLGQDEQYF. In DNA form, the CDR3 reads TGCGCCAGCAGCTTGGGACAGGACGAGCAGTACTTC.

The chain links TRBV2 to TRBJ2-7, with 8 bases matching TRBD1. The trim removed 3 bases at V and 2 bases at J, leaving 6 bases unmatched. Germline V gives CDR1 SNHLY, CDR2 FYNNEI. CDR3 length: 15 amino acids. The CDR3 DNA sequence: TGTGCCAGCAGTGACGTGGGGACAGGACCCTACGAGCAGTACTTC. It codes for CASSDVGTGPYEQYF.